The text below deals with one T cell receptor beta chain. This sample was included in a study of technical replicates of blood from several donors. V lost 4 bases to trimming and J lost 3 bases, with 17 bases between them. Germline V gives CDR1 SGHNT, CDR2 YYREEE (reference sequence). CDR3 length: 15 amino acids. Measured with immunoSEQ multiplex PCR; TCRdb has only the in-frame clones, and not every one. The profile shows around 68,000 clones, 95% to 98% of them singletons. The gene calls are TRBV5-4 and TRBJ2-7; TRBD1 is a possible D gene (6 bases). Sequencing was carried out using T cells isolated from PBMCs. This TCR was sampled from a human donor in good health. The CDR3 sequence is CASSITRGQIYEQYF. The CDR3 nucleotides read TGTGCCAGCAGCATTACCCGGGGACAAATCTACGAGCAGTACTTC.